This T cell receptor (beta chain) stems from a study of early stage breast cancer tumors. Study background: Of around 16 invasive breast tumors, more than ten were hormone receptor-positive, HER2-negative.

The table came from immunoSEQ multiplex PCR; TCRdb's copy has only in-frame clones and leaves some out. The sample lists about 50,000 clones; about 83% were seen once. As for this clone: As yet, its antigen is unknown.

Study-level results: Compared with adjacent normal breast tissue, tumors showed about 2.5-fold greater T cell density and higher clonality. Blood repertoires resembled normal breast more than tumor. Chain pairing and CD4, CD8 or FOXP3 expression were not captured.

The CDR3 spans 15 residues. In germline, CDR1 is SGHDT, CDR2 YYEEEE. Trimming cost V 3 bases and J 4 bases; bases outside gene matches: 7. The genes are TRBV5-6 and TRBJ1-1, with TRBD1 matching over 9 bases. The sample consisted of blood. This clonotype was sampled from a person aged 25 to 40 with breast cancer. This CDR3 is CASSWGQGYSTEAFF. DNA of the CDR3: TGTGCCAGCAGCTGGGGACAGGGCTATAGCACTGAAGCTTTCTTT.